This entry lists 23 T cell receptor beta chains sequenced from one sample in a study of T cell repertoires in cytomegalovirus infection. TCRdb independently ran MiXCR on the reads; one entry per CDR3 protein. The sample consists of a few hundred thousand distinct CDR3 sequences, 42% of them appearing once. Their cognate antigens are unknown. Sequences were derived from cultured PBMCs, sampled from culture after CMV antigen stimulation. The receptor source for this set is a human donor in good health (CMV status not recorded). Some clones in this sample may be carry-over from other donors' samples.

V and J are TRBV6-6 and TRBJ1-1; a possible D gene is TRBD1 (6 bases). CDR3 length equals 14 residues. V was pared by 7 bases and J by 5 bases, with 17 bases between. Germline CDR1 and CDR2: MNHNY and SVGAGI (reference sequence). The CDR3 loop is CASTQQGWMTEAFF. The CDR3 DNA reads as TGTGCCAGCACCCAACAGGGTTGGATGACTGAAGCTTTCTTT.

About this clonotype itself: At one end, the junction sequence differs from germline, possibly due to a read error. The chain recombines TRBV4-3 with TRBJ2-7; D assignment may be TRBD1 or TRBD2 (5 bases each). This CDR3 comprises 15 residues. The germline V gene has CDR1 LGHNA and CDR2 YSLEER. The CDR3 coding sequence is TGCGCCAGCAGCCTGGGGACCCATGCCTCCGACGAGCAGTACTTC. It yields the protein CASSLGTHASDEQYF.

The rearrangement uses TRBV18 and TRBJ1-5; D uncertain. Germline V gene sequence: CDR1 KGHSH, CDR2 LQKENI. Trimming pared 2 bases from V and 3 bases from J, leaving 11 bases between. This CDR3 spans 15 amino acids. The CDR3 region has the DNA TGTGCCAGCTCACCAGATAAGGCAGACAATCAGCCCCAGCATTTT. This gives the protein CASSPDKADNQPQHF.

This clonotype has more than one count but fewer than ten. The chain couples TRBV7-2 to TRBJ2-7; 9 bases fit TRBD2. CDR3 length: 18 residues. Per germline, CDR1 SGHTA and CDR2 FQGNSA. V shed 5 bases, J shed 2 bases, and the junction held 16 bases outside the gene matches. The CDR3 sequence: CASSPYSNLAGEPYEQYF. The CDR3 DNA reads TGTGCCAGCAGCCCCTATTCAAATTTAGCGGGAGAACCCTACGAGCAGTACTTC.

To note about this clonotype: A much bigger clone sits one base away, suggesting this may be a read error. This chain uses TRBV7-2 with TRBJ1-5; tentatively, D is TRBD1 (6 bases). The J call may be incorrect, as the DNA end agrees better with TRBJ2-3. CDR1 SGHTA and CDR2 FQGNSA come from the germline V gene. The CDR3 loop spans 19 amino acids. Here the CDR3 DNA reads TGTGCCAGCAGCCCCCCAAACAGGGCCAGCGGTAATAGCAATCAGCCCCAGTATTTT. It translates to CASSPPNRASGNSNQPQYF.

This clonotype was seen only a few times. CDR3 sequence: CASSYSETSGGQETQYF. DNA of the CDR3: TGTGCCAGCAGTTATTCCGAAACCAGCGGGGGGCAAGAGACCCAGTACTTC. The rearrangement joins TRBV6-2 or TRBV6-3 to TRBJ2-5, with TRBD2 matching 9 bases. The germline V gene encodes CDR1 MNHEY and CDR2 SVGEGT. With V trimmed by 3 bases and J by 2 bases, 10 bases remained unmatched. The CDR3 extends over 17 amino acids.

The rearrangement uses TRBV5-6 and TRBJ2-1; 8 bases fit TRBD2. Germline CDR1 reads SGHDT; CDR2 reads YYEEEE. The J segment lost 10 bases and the V segment lost 6 bases, leaving 9 bases of the junction unmatched. The CDR3 sequence is 13 residues long. This CDR3 reads CASTGLALGEQFF. DNA of the CDR3: TGTGCCAGCACCGGACTAGCCTTAGGGGAGCAGTTCTTC.

This sequence joins TRBV11-2 and TRBJ2-5; 8 positions match TRBD2. Germline V lookup: CDR1 SGHAT, CDR2 FQNNGV. CDR3 length: 16 amino acids. Trimming cost V 5 bases and J 4 bases; bases outside gene matches: 12. DNA for the CDR3: TGTGCCAGCAGCACCAGCGGGAGTTTATCGAGAGAGACCCAGTACTTC. It codes for CASSTSGSLSRETQYF.

The chain joins TRBV7-6 to TRBJ2-1; the D gene could be TRBD1 or TRBD2 (5 bases each). The germline V gene encodes CDR1 SGHVS and CDR2 FNYEAQ. Trimming shortened V by 4 bases and J by 5 bases, and 9 bases separated the two germline ends. The CDR3 has 13 amino acids. CDR3 amino acids: CASSSRDDNEQFF. CDR3 nucleotide sequence: TGTGCCAGCAGCTCTCGGGACGACAATGAGCAGTTCTTC.

The V gene is TRBV20-1, the J gene TRBJ2-1, with 8 bases that match TRBD2. CDR1 is DFQATT and CDR2 is SNEGSKA in the germline V gene (reference sequence). V lost 2 bases to trimming and J lost 2 bases; unmatched junction nucleotides: 2. The CDR3 loop spans 14 amino acids. In DNA, the CDR3 is TGCAGTGCTAGAATGCGGGGGGCCTACAATGAGCAGTTCTTC. This codes for CSARMRGAYNEQFF.

CDR3 in amino acids: CASSSRVAGQDTQYF. In DNA, the CDR3 is TGTGCCAGCAGCTCCCGAGTAGCGGGGCAAGATACGCAGTATTTT. V usage is TRBV5-4 and J usage is TRBJ2-3; TRBD2 agrees at 8 bases. CDR1 is SGHNT, CDR2 YYREEE, per germline (reference sequence). J gave up 5 bases and V 3 bases, and 8 bases lay outside the gene matches. CDR3 length equals 15 residues.

This clonotype was counted many times. V usage is TRBV7-2 and J usage is TRBJ2-5; D perhaps matches TRBD2 (5 bases). With 4 bases removed from V and 5 bases from J, the gap between germline ends came to 17 bases. Germline CDR1 and CDR2: SGHTA and FQGNSA. CDR3 length: 15 residues. CDR3 protein: CASSSELGSGETQYF. The DNA of the CDR3 is TGTGCCAGCAGCTCTGAACTGGGGTCGGGGGAGACCCAGTACTTC.

The V and J genes are TRBV6-5 and TRBJ2-1; 9 bases line up with TRBD2. This CDR3 region has 16 residues. Unmatched junction bases numbered 9, after V lost 6 bases and J lost 3 bases. In germline, CDR1 is MNHEY, CDR2 SVGAGI. The CDR3 sequence: CASSQTGTSLYNEQFF. The CDR3 region has the DNA TGTGCCAGCAGCCAAACCGGGACTAGCCTCTACAATGAGCAGTTCTTC.

This clonotype was seen a few times. V is TRBV7-2 and J is TRBJ2-7; 11 bases are a match to TRBD2. Germline CDR1 reads SGHTA; CDR2 reads FQGNSA. This CDR3 contains 13 residues. Trimming removed 6 bases from V and 5 bases from J; junction bases left unmatched: 3. CDR3 nucleotide sequence: TGTGCCAGCAGTATAGCGGGAGGGCACGAGCAGTACTTC. Protein product: CASSIAGGHEQYF.

With respect to this clonotype: A much larger clone is a single base away; this may be a read error. This chain uses TRBV7-2 with TRBJ1-4, with 8 bases that match TRBD1. From germline, CDR1 is SGHTA and CDR2 FQGNSA. CDR3 length: 14 amino acids. CDR3 DNA sequence: TGTTCCAGCAGCGCCTGGACAGGGTACGGGAGACTGTTTTTT. Translated: CSSSAWTGYGRLFF.

The chain has TRBV20-1 and TRBJ2-3; 10 nucleotides line up with TRBD2. Losses at the gene ends were 0 bases for V and 6 bases for J; bases not matched to a gene: 3. This CDR3 contains 14 residues. Per the germline V gene, CDR1 is DFQATT and CDR2 is SNEGSKA (reference sequence). This CDR3 reads CSARDQTSGDTQYF. The CDR3 DNA sequence: TGCAGTGCTAGAGATCAGACTAGCGGGGATACGCAGTATTTT.

The genes are TRBV7-2 and TRBJ2-5; D unresolved. The CDR3 contains 15 residues. Germline lookup yields CDR1 SGHTA and CDR2 FQGNSA. V lost 5 bases and J 2 bases, leaving 15 bases between the germline ends. The CDR3 nucleotides read TGTGCCAGCAGCCTGGGGAACGCACTACAAGAGACCCAGTACTTC. Its translation is CASSLGNALQETQYF. The entire variable domain, with the rest obtained from reference TRBV7-2 and TRBJ2-5, is as follows: GAGVSQSPSNKVTEKGKDVELRCDPISGHTALYWYRQSLGQGLEFLIYFQGNSAPDKSGLPSDRFSAERTGGSVSTLTIQRTQQEDSAVYLCASSLGNALQETQYFGPGTRLLVL.

The gene calls are TRBV18 and TRBJ2-1; no clear D. This CDR3 is 15 amino acids long. The germline V gene encodes CDR1 KGHSH and CDR2 LQKENI. Trimming cost V 6 bases and J 3 bases, with 15 bases left between them. CDR3: CASSFNIQYYNEQFF. Here the CDR3 DNA reads TGTGCCAGCTCCTTTAACATACAGTACTACAATGAGCAGTTCTTC.

This chain joins TRBV7-2 and TRBJ1-5; maybe TRBD1 (6 bases). Germline CDR1 SGHTA, CDR2 FQGNSA. This CDR3 region has 15 residues. Trimming removed 2 bases from V and 5 bases from J, with 13 bases in between. CDR3 DNA: TGTGCCAGCAGCTTAAGATGGGGGCCAGATCAGCCCCAGCATTTT. Protein sequence: CASSLRWGPDQPQHF. The variable domain in full, completed from reference TRBV7-2 and TRBJ1-5, reads GAGVSQSPSNKVTEKGKDVELRCDPISGHTALYWYRQSLGQGLEFLIYFQGNSAPDKSGLPSDRFSAERTGGSVSTLTIQRTQQEDSAVYLCASSLRWGPDQPQHFGDGTRLSIL.

As for this clonotype: Germline and junction disagree at one end, which may indicate a read error. The chain carries TRBV4-1 and TRBJ2-2; D remains unclear. The CDR3 covers 17 residues. Germline CDR1 is MGHRA and CDR2 is YSYEKL. In DNA, the CDR3 is TGTGCCAGCAGCCAAGAGATAAGGTTTGCGAACACCGGGGAGCTGTTTTTT. It codes for CASSQEIRFANTGELFF.

This clonotype was detected many times. This chain connects TRBV7-2 to TRBJ2-7, with TRBD2 matching 12 bases. CDR1 and CDR2 (germline): SGHTA, FQGNSA. The CDR3 consists of 17 residues. V lost 0 bases, J lost 4 bases, and 7 bases stayed unmatched. CDR3 coding DNA: TGTGCCAGCAGCTTAGCCCACAGACTAGCGGGAGTATACGAGCAGTACTTC. Translating it yields CASSLAHRLAGVYEQYF.

The V gene is TRBV6-2 or TRBV6-3, the J gene TRBJ2-6, with D perhaps matching TRBD2 (6 bases). Per germline, CDR1 MNHEY and CDR2 SVGEGT. V was clipped by 6 bases and J by 4 bases, with 16 bases between them. There are 16 residues in the CDR3. The CDR3 DNA is TGTGCCAGCAGAAGTACCCTGGCGGGAGGGGCCAACGTCCTGACTTTC. Encoded protein: CASRSTLAGGANVLTF.

The chain recombines TRBV12-5 with TRBJ2-7; unclear D gene. V shed 1 base and J shed 3 bases, with 7 bases lying between them. Germline V gene data show CDR1 as LGHNT and CDR2 as FRNRAP. CDR3 length: 13 residues. The CDR3 here is CASGLDSHYEQYF. The CDR3 bases are TGTGCTAGTGGTTTGGACAGCCACTACGAGCAGTACTTC.